These T cell receptor beta chains were read from a single sample in a study of blood T cell repertoires in COVID-19. Data came from immunoSEQ multiplex PCR; TCRdb stores just in-frame clones and leaves some out. The sample lists roughly 70,000 clones; 76% were seen once. The sequenced material came from peripheral blood. These receptors were obtained from a man aged 55 to 70 with COVID-19, enrolled during active disease. CDR3s include the opening cysteine and the closing phenylalanine or tryptophan. Each record gives: clone size, J gene, V gene, D gene, CDR3 protein, CDR3 DNA. D genes are given only for firm matches. Where a row states a size, it is once, few, many or the class of an expanded clone; other rows omit it.

size: few; J: TRBJ2-1; V: TRBV5-4; D: TRBD2; CDR3: CASSFPTSGVDEQFF; DNA: TGTGCCAGCAGCTTTCCGACTAGCGGGGTGGATGAGCAGTTCTTC
size: few; J: TRBJ1-6; V: TRBV7-9; D: -; CDR3: CAVRSRASLGSPLHF; DNA: TGTGCCGTTAGGAGCCGTGCATCCCTGGGTTCACCCCTCCACTTT
size: -; J: TRBJ1-1; V: TRBV5-1; D: -; CDR3: CASSLESVGTEAFF; DNA: TGCGCCAGCAGCTTGGAGTCGGTCGGCACTGAAGCTTTCTTT
size: few; J: TRBJ2-3; V: TRBV7-2; D: TRBD2; CDR3: CASSSPSGGTGQYF; DNA: TGTGCCAGCAGCTCGCCTAGCGGGGGGACCGGGCAGTATTTT
size: -; J: TRBJ1-4; V: TRBV9; D: -; CDR3: CASSQTAANEKLFF; DNA: TGTGCCAGCAGCCAAACGGCGGCGAATGAAAAACTGTTTTTT
size: -; J: TRBJ1-2; V: TRBV19; D: TRBD1; CDR3: CASSRRGDRQNYGYTF; DNA: TGTGCCAGTAGTAGAAGAGGGGACAGACAAAACTATGGCTACACCTTC
size: few; J: TRBJ1-1; V: TRBV2; D: -; CDR3: CASTGGRVNTEAFF; DNA: TGTGCCAGCACCGGAGGGAGAGTGAACACTGAAGCTTTCTTT
size: -; J: TRBJ1-1; V: TRBV24-1; D: TRBD1; CDR3: CATSGDDRDTEAFF; DNA: TGTGCCACCAGTGGTGACGACAGGGACACTGAAGCTTTCTTT
size: -; J: TRBJ2-1; V: TRBV28; D: -; CDR3: CASSGLGFRTDNEQFF; DNA: TGTGCCAGCAGTGGATTGGGTTTCCGAACAGACAATGAGCAGTTCTTC
size: -; J: TRBJ2-5; V: TRBV6-1; D: TRBD2; CDR3: CASSEKGGEETQYF; DNA: TGTGCCAGCAGTGAAAAGGGAGGGGAAGAGACCCAGTACTTC
size: -; J: TRBJ1-1; V: TRBV29-1; D: -; CDR3: CSCGQFDTEAFF; DNA: TGCAGCTGCGGACAGTTCGACACTGAAGCTTTCTTT
size: many; J: TRBJ2-7; V: TRBV9; D: -; CDR3: CASSPRERVGYEQYF; DNA: TGTGCCAGCAGCCCAAGGGAGAGGGTAGGCTACGAGCAGTACTTC
size: -; J: TRBJ2-2; V: TRBV3-1/TRBV3-2; D: -; CDR3: CASGRGGITGELFF; DNA: TGTGCCAGCGGTAGAGGAGGGATCACCGGGGAGCTGTTTTTT
size: -; J: TRBJ1-2; V: TRBV19; D: TRBD1; CDR3: CASSPRDRAGYTF; DNA: TGTGCCAGTAGTCCCCGGGACAGGGCGGGCTACACCTTC
size: -; J: TRBJ2-7; V: TRBV5-4; D: TRBD2; CDR3: CASSLIGWSGGAYEQYF; DNA: TGTGCCAGCAGCTTGATCGGGTGGAGCGGGGGGGCCTACGAGCAGTACTTC
size: -; J: TRBJ2-7; V: TRBV11-2; D: TRBD2; CDR3: CASRLAEEQYF; DNA: TGTGCCAGCCGACTAGCCGAAGAGCAGTACTTC
size: -; J: TRBJ1-3; V: TRBV5-4; D: -; CDR3: CASSPVGGQGNTIYF; DNA: TGTGCCAGCAGCCCGGTGGGGGGGCAAGGAAACACCATATATTTT
size: -; J: TRBJ2-1; V: TRBV7-3; D: TRBD2; CDR3: CASSSGLAGVSEQFF; DNA: TGTGCCAGCAGCTCCGGACTAGCGGGAGTGTCGGAGCAGTTCTTC
size: -; J: TRBJ2-1; V: TRBV7-5; D: -; CDR3: CARSSTLTNEQFF; DNA: TGTGCCAGAAGCTCGACACTCACCAATGAGCAGTTCTTC
size: -; J: TRBJ2-7; V: TRBV5-4; D: TRBD2; CDR3: CASSYELAGAYEQYF; DNA: TGTGCCAGCAGCTACGAACTAGCGGGGGCCTACGAGCAGTACTTC
size: once; J: TRBJ2-7; V: TRBV20-1; D: -; CDR3: CSALDSYEQYF; DNA: TGCAGTGCCTTGGACTCTTACGAGCAGTACTTC
size: -; J: TRBJ2-3; V: TRBV7-3; D: TRBD2; CDR3: CASSLSSGRGTDTQYF; DNA: TGTGCCAGCAGCTTGAGTTCCGGGAGGGGCACAGATACGCAGTATTTT
size: -; J: TRBJ2-3; V: TRBV28; D: -; CDR3: CASKEALADTQYF; DNA: TGTGCCAGCAAAGAGGCGCTAGCAGATACGCAGTATTTT
size: once; J: TRBJ2-1; V: TRBV5-4; D: -; CDR3: CASSLDGGSSYNEQFF; DNA: TGTGCCAGCAGCTTGGACGGCGGTAGCTCCTACAATGAGCAGTTCTTC
size: -; J: TRBJ2-3; V: TRBV6-5; D: TRBD2; CDR3: CASSLTSGTPDTQYF; DNA: TGTGCCAGCAGTTTGACTAGCGGGACGCCAGATACGCAGTATTTT
size: -; J: TRBJ2-1; V: TRBV20-1; D: -; CDR3: CSAAGAREQFF; DNA: TGCAGTGCGGCAGGGGCGCGTGAGCAGTTCTTC
size: few; J: TRBJ2-7; V: TRBV7-3; D: -; CDR3: CASSLTPGDPYEQYF; DNA: TGTGCCAGCAGCTTAACGCCAGGGGACCCCTACGAGCAGTACTTC
size: -; J: TRBJ1-4; V: TRBV2; D: -; CDR3: CASSSKRENEKLFF; DNA: TGTGCCAGCAGCTCAAAGAGGGAAAATGAAAAACTGTTTTTT
size: many; J: TRBJ2-5; V: TRBV6-6; D: -; CDR3: CASSFRKETQYF; DNA: TGTGCCAGCAGTTTCAGGAAAGAGACCCAGTACTTC
size: -; J: TRBJ2-5; V: TRBV18; D: -; CDR3: CASSVRDTQETQYF; DNA: TGTGCCAGCTCAGTACGGGACACTCAAGAGACCCAGTACTTC
size: -; J: TRBJ2-2; V: TRBV5-4; D: -; CDR3: CASSFSEYRAGELFF; DNA: TGTGCCAGCAGCTTTTCGGAGTATCGGGCCGGGGAGCTGTTTTTT
size: -; J: TRBJ1-2; V: TRBV18; D: -; CDR3: CASSPPPTPPNYGYTF; DNA: TGTGCCAGCTCACCACCGCCTACCCCCCCCAACTATGGCTACACCTTC
size: -; J: TRBJ1-5; V: TRBV19; D: -; CDR3: CASTDRNSNQPQHF; DNA: TGTGCCAGCACCGACAGGAATAGCAATCAGCCCCAGCATTTT
size: -; J: TRBJ2-7; V: TRBV5-5; D: -; CDR3: CASSITTYEQYF; DNA: TGTGCCAGCAGCATTACTACCTACGAGCAGTACTTC
size: -; J: TRBJ2-1; V: TRBV19; D: TRBD1; CDR3: CASSLRDRGEQFF; DNA: TGTGCCAGTAGTCTGCGGGACAGGGGGGAGCAGTTCTTC
size: -; J: TRBJ1-3; V: TRBV19; D: TRBD1; CDR3: CASTTGTGGLKNTIYF; DNA: TGTGCCAGTACGACCGGGACAGGGGGTCTGAAGAACACCATATATTTT
size: -; J: TRBJ1-2; V: TRBV30; D: TRBD1; CDR3: CAWSFPGTGNYGYTF; DNA: TGTGCCTGGAGCTTTCCCGGGACAGGGAACTATGGCTACACCTTC
size: -; J: TRBJ1-5; V: TRBV24-1; D: -; CDR3: CATRGPYSNQPQHF; DNA: TGTGCCACCAGGGGGCCATATAGCAATCAGCCCCAGCATTTT
size: -; J: TRBJ1-1; V: TRBV7-9; D: -; CDR3: CASSLGREAFF; DNA: TGTGCCAGCAGCTTAGGCAGGGAAGCTTTCTTT
size: -; J: TRBJ1-5; V: TRBV10-3; D: -; CDR3: CAISGGVEQPQHF; DNA: TGTGCCATCAGTGGTGGAGTCGAACAGCCCCAGCATTTT
size: -; J: TRBJ2-1; V: TRBV7-9; D: TRBD2; CDR3: CASSLPPAGAQSYNEQFF; DNA: TGTGCCAGCAGCTTACCTCCAGCGGGGGCCCAATCCTACAATGAGCAGTTCTTC
size: few; J: TRBJ2-2; V: TRBV6-5; D: TRBD1; CDR3: CASSYLGQGSGELFF; DNA: TGTGCCAGCAGTTATCTGGGACAGGGTTCAGGGGAGCTGTTTTTT